This is a list of T cell receptor beta chains from one sample in a study of human T cells and chemical hapten exposure. Via MiXCR, TCRdb re-called the RACE reads, giving one row per CDR3 protein. The sample has some 400,000 distinct CDR3 sequences, 5.1% seen once. This specimen consisted of whole blood, obtained in connection with sensitization to the hapten diphenylcyclopropenone (DPC). The receptor source for this set is a woman in her forties or fifties with alopecia areata. Some clones in this sample may be carry-over from other donors' samples. The CDR3 runs from the conserved cysteine through the conserved F or W. D genes are given only for firm matches. Size tells how often a clone was seen (once, few, many) or the class of an expanded clone, and some rows leave it out.

j_call v_call clone_size d_call cdr3_aa cdr3_nt
TRBJ1-1 TRBV7-9 . . CASSKSGGARRTEAFF TGTGCCAGCTCGAAGTCGGGGGGGGCGCGGAGGACTGAAGCTTTCTTT
TRBJ1-1 TRBV27 . TRBD1 CASRQGRGNTEAFF TGTGCCAGCCGACAGGGAAGGGGCAACACTGAAGCTTTCTTT
TRBJ1-1 TRBV6-2/TRBV6-3 few TRBD1 CASSRRTGMNTEAFF TGTGCCAGCAGTCGAAGGACAGGGATGAACACTGAAGCTTTCTTT
TRBJ2-7 TRBV6-5 . . CASSYSLNGEYEQYF TGTGCCAGCAGTTACTCTCTTAACGGGGAATACGAGCAGTACTTC
TRBJ1-5 TRBV19 few . CASSMGGNSNQPQHF TGTGCCAGTAGTATGGGGGGAAATAGCAATCAGCCCCAGCATTTT
TRBJ2-3 TRBV7-2 many . CASSRSPGPDTQYF TGTGCCAGCAGCCGTAGTCCTGGCCCAGATACGCAGTATTTT
TRBJ2-3 TRBV7-8 many . CASFKGGDTQYF TGTGCCAGCTTTAAAGGGGGGGATACGCAGTATTTT
TRBJ2-1 TRBV27 few . CASSPVGQHNEQFF TGTGCCAGCAGCCCCGTCGGACAGCACAATGAGCAGTTCTTC
TRBJ2-1 TRBV7-2 many TRBD1 CASKPRPQGGPYNEQFF TGTGCCAGCAAACCCCGGCCCCAAGGGGGCCCCTACAATGAGCAGTTCTTC
TRBJ2-1 TRBV4-1 many TRBD2 CASSHIGLAGGQYNEQFF TGCGCCAGCAGCCACATAGGACTAGCGGGGGGGCAGTACAATGAGCAGTTCTTC
TRBJ2-1 TRBV5-1 few TRBD2 CASSLEAGGHHEQFF TGCGCCAGCAGCTTGGAAGCGGGGGGGCATCATGAGCAGTTCTTC
TRBJ1-5 TRBV20-1 many . CSAMIRLGQPQHF TGCAGTGCCATGATTCGGCTGGGTCAGCCCCAGCATTTT
TRBJ2-1 TRBV29-1 many TRBD2 CSVEDLTSGTYYNEQFF TGCAGCGTTGAAGATCTGACTAGCGGGACCTACTACAATGAGCAGTTCTTC
TRBJ2-1 TRBV6-6 few . CASSSPAGEQFF TGTGCCAGCAGTTCCCCAGCGGGTGAGCAGTTCTTC